Sequencing of this T cell receptor (beta chain) was carried out in a study of cytomegalovirus exposure and HLA in healthy donors. Overall study results and limits: As was reported, the HLA-A and HLA-B alleles of most subjects were accurately predicted from TCR beta sequences. The availability of immune exposure information extended only to CMV serostatus. Across donors, sequencing depth was assumed by presence/absence analyses to be roughly uniform.

A remark on this clone: Its target is unknown.

While unrecorded immune exposures were likely, the donors were nominally healthy when sampled. Germline V lookup: CDR1 SGHTA, CDR2 FQGNSA. Trimming cost V 1 base and J 7 bases, with 11 bases left between them. The CDR3 covers 15 residues. PCR involved 60 Vbeta and 13 Jbeta primers. Assay: immunoSEQ multiplex PCR; the TCRdb copy retains only in-frame clones and omits some. The sample contains fewer than 150,000 clones, roughly 70% of which appear only once. The specimen sequenced was PBMCs. J is TRBJ1-6 and V is TRBV7-2, with unresolved D. The sequence was collected from a woman between 40 and 55 years old in good health and CMV-seronegative. The CDR3 spells CASSLGASFNSPLHF. DNA of the CDR3: TGTGCCAGCAGCTTAGGGGCCAGTTTCAATTCACCCCTCCACTTT. The entire variable domain, with the rest obtained from reference TRBV7-2 and TRBJ1-6, is as follows: GAGVSQSPSNKVTEKGKDVELRCDPISGHTALYWYRQSLGQGLEFLIYFQGNSAPDKSGLPSDRFSAERTGGSVSTLTIQRTQQEDSAVYLCASSLGASFNSPLHFGNGTRLTVT.